This T cell receptor (beta chain) comes out of a study of T cell responses to AZD1222 COVID-19 vaccine. Overall study: Some second doses came at about 4 weeks and others at about 12 weeks; these were pooled.

Points on this clone: As yet, its antigen is unknown.

Method: immunoSEQ multiplex PCR; TCRdb's copy keeps in-frame clones and lacks some. The sample records about 100,000 clones, around 84% being singletons. Findings of the study overall: Repertoire collection took place solely once the T cell response had peaked. Most donors were white British, females outnumbered males, and clonal diversity was possibly underestimated.

The sequence derives from an adult in good health. The sequences come from peripheral blood, collected on day 0 of AZD1222 vaccination.

Here the CDR3 reads CAIGTGGNQPQHF. For the CDR3, the DNA is TGTGCCATCGGGACAGGGGGCAATCAGCCCCAGCATTTT. This chain joins TRBV10-3 and TRBJ1-5; 10 nucleotides line up with TRBD1. CDR3 length: 13 residues. Trimming removed 8 bases from V and 2 bases from J; junction bases left unmatched: 0. CDR1 is ENHRY and CDR2 is SYGVKD in the germline V gene.